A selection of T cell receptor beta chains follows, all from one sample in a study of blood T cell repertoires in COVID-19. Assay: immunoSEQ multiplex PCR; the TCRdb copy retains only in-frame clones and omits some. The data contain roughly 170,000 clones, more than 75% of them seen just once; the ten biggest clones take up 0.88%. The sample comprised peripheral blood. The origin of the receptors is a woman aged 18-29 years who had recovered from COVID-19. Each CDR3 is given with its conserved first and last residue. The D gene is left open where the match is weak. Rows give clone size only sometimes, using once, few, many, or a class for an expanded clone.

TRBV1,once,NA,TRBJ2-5,TGCACCAGCAGCCAAGATTTGCGAGGGGGCAGGCGGCAAGAGACCCAGTACTTC,CTSSQDLRGGRRQETQYF
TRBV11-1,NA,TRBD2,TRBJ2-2,TGTGCCTCCCAACGGGGACTAGGAGACACCGGGGAGCTGTTTTTT,CASQRGLGDTGELFF
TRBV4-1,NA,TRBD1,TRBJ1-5,TGCGCCAGCAGCCAAGTCTCGGGACAGGGAAATCAGCCCCAGCATTTT,CASSQVSGQGNQPQHF
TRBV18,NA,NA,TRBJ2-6,TGTGCCAGCTCACAGCAGGGGACCACTCACTCTGGGGCCAACGTCCTGACTTTC,CASSQQGTTHSGANVLTF
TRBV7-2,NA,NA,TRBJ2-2,TGTGCCAGCAGCTTAGTTTTCGGTGGGGAGCTGTTTTTT,CASSLVFGGELFF
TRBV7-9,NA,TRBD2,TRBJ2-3,TGTGCCAGCAGCTTATTATTGGTTAGCGGGAGTGTCGGGGTTACGCAGTATTTT,CASSLLLVSGSVGVTQYF
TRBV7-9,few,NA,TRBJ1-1,TGTGCCAGCAGCTTTCGCGCCACTGAAGCTTTCTTT,CASSFRATEAFF
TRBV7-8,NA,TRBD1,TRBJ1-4,TGTGCCAGCAGCTCCCGGGACAGTGTTAATGAAAAACTGTTTTTT,CASSSRDSVNEKLFF
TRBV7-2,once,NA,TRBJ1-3,TGTGCCAGCAGACAGGGTAGATCTGGAAACACCATATATTTT,CASRQGRSGNTIYF
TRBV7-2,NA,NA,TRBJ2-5,TGTGCCAGCAGCTTAGAACTACAAGAGACCCAGTACTTC,CASSLELQETQYF
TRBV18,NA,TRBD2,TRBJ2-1,TGTGCCAGCTCACCAACATCCGGACTAGCGGGAGTTGGGAGCAATGAGCAGTTCTTC,CASSPTSGLAGVGSNEQFF
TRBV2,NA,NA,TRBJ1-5,TGTGCCAGCAGTGTTACAAGCAATCAGCCCCAGCATTTT,CASSVTSNQPQHF
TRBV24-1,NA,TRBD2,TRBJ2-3,TGTGCCACCAGTGATTCTGGACTAGGTACAGATACGCAGTATTTT,CATSDSGLGTDTQYF
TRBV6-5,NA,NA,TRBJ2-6,TGTGCCAGCCTACCCGGAGCTGGGGCCAACGTCCTGACTTTC,CASLPGAGANVLTF
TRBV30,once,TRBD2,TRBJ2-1,TGTGCCTGGAGGGGACTAGCGGGAGGGCACAATGAGCAGTTCTTC,CAWRGLAGGHNEQFF
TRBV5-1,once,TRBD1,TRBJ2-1,TGCGCCAGCAGCTTGTTCGGGATACTAGGGGCGGACAGGAACAATGAGCAGTTCTTC,CASSLFGILGADRNNEQFF
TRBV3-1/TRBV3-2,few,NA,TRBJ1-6,TGTGCCAGCAGCCAACTGGACAGTAACTCACCCCTCCACTTT,CASSQLDSNSPLHF
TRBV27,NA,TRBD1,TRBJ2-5,TGTGCCAGCAGTTTACTGGGACAGGGTGAAGAGACCCAGTACTTC,CASSLLGQGEETQYF
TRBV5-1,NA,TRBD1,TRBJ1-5,TGCGCCAGCAGCCCCGGACAGGGGGCTATTCAGCCCCAGCATTTT,CASSPGQGAIQPQHF
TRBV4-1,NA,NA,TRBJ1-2,TGCGCCAGCAGCCAAGACAGAGGGAACCCTAACTATGGCTACACCTTC,CASSQDRGNPNYGYTF
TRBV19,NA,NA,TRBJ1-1,TGTGCCAGTAGTATAGGAGAGCGGGGTGGCGGACCTGAAGCTTTCTTT,CASSIGERGGGPEAFF
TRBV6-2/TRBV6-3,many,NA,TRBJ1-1,TGTGCCAGCAGTTATACAGAGAACACTGAAGCTTTCTTT,CASSYTENTEAFF
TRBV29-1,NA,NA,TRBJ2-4,TGCAGCGTTGTGACAGAGAACATTCAGTACTTC,CSVVTENIQYF
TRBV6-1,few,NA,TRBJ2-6,TGTGCCAGCAGTGAAGGACAGTCTGGGGCCAACGTCCTGACTTTC,CASSEGQSGANVLTF
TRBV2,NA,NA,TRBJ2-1,TGTGCCAGCCTGAGTGGACAGAACAATGAGCAGTTCTTC,CASLSGQNNEQFF
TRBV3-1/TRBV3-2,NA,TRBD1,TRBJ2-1,TGTGCCAGCAGCCCCCCCGGGACAGGGGACAATGAGCAGTTCTTC,CASSPPGTGDNEQFF
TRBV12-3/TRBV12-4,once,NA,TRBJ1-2,TGTGCCAGCACTTGGACGGCGGGGGGCTACACCTTC,CASTWTAGGYTF